This entry concerns a single TCR beta chain. What it binds is not known. This sample was included in a study of CD8 T cells in ankylosing spondylitis. Using quantitative 5'-RACE with molecular barcodes, the authors made TCR beta libraries. TCRdb called the 5' RACE reads again in MiXCR, with one record for every CDR3 protein. Here the sample spans 150,000 to 200,000 distinct CDR3 sequences, about a third being singletons. General study results and limits: Several of the motif variants were reported before in synovial fluid and blood from reactive arthritis. The authors reported significant enrichment of disease-linked clones in matched ankylosing spondylitis synovial fluid. Clones linked to the disease showed a CD8+ phenotype. They occurred at relatively low frequencies in peripheral blood.

This CDR3 is built from 14 residues. Trimming took 2 bases from V and 5 from J; bases not matched to a gene: 5. Germline assignment: CDR1 MGHDK and CDR2 SYGVNS. This chain joins TRBV25-1 and TRBJ1-1, with 7 bases fitting TRBD1. The specimen sequenced was synovial fluid, either unsorted or a sorted T cell fraction (not recorded which). This TCR derives from a male donor with ankylosing spondylitis. In DNA form, the CDR3 reads TGTGCCAGCAGTGAACAGGGGGGTGGGACTGAAGCTTTCTTT. Translation gives CASSEQGGGTEAFF.